The rows below give T cell receptor beta chains drawn from one sample of a study of cytomegalovirus exposure and HLA in healthy donors. Data came from immunoSEQ multiplex PCR; TCRdb stores just in-frame clones and leaves some out. Of roughly 70,000 clones in the sample, 74% were seen once. Sequenced: PBMCs. These receptors were collected from a human donor in good health. CDR3s leave out the opening cysteine and the closing phenylalanine or tryptophan. Expanded clones are given a class, and other clones once, few, many or no size at all.

j_call clone_size v_call cdr3_aa
TRBJ2-7 NA TRBV7-7 ASSLNRVGEQY
TRBJ2-5 NA TRBV7-9 ASSPAGQETQY
TRBJ2-7 NA TRBV4-1 ASGLRTGGREQY
TRBJ2-3 NA TRBV5-6 ASSFRGSRTTVFDTQY
TRBJ2-5 NA TRBV6-5 ASSSQSQTQETQY
TRBJ2-2 NA TRBV7-9 ASTSYTGELF
TRBJ2-3 NA TRBV6-1 ASSEPEGGRAGDTQY
TRBJ2-5 NA TRBV10-3 AIGTHIETQY
TRBJ1-4 NA TRBV25-1 ASSDLPEKLF
TRBJ1-4 many TRBV12-5 ASGLETPGTGIATNEKLF
TRBJ1-5 NA TRBV19 ASKTGGAPQH
TRBJ2-7 NA TRBV19 ATSLGGYEQY
TRBJ2-2 NA TRBV30 AWSVRGELF